Listed here is a single T cell receptor (beta chain). Antigen unknown. For sequencing, patients were chosen who had shown expansion of CD8+CD57+ cells by flow cytometry. Patients were untreated when blood was sampled. The sample comes from a study of CD8+CD57+ T cells in acquired aplastic anemia. At the level of the study: DNA recovered from sorted CD4+ and CD8+ cells had a mean of approximately 3.2 ug.

Genomic DNA served as template for TCR beta VDJ and CDR3 profiling. TCRdb redid the calling of the reads with MiXCR, one entry per CDR3 protein. The sample has over 150,000 distinct CDR3 sequences, roughly 63% seen once. General study results and limits: Patient and control CD8+ Simpson's diversity was not significantly different. Between patients and controls, around 27 CD8+ CDR3 sequences were found in common.

The receptor was derived from a human donor with aplastic anemia. Input material: sorted CD4+, CD8+, or CD8+CD57+ T cells (not recorded which) from PBMCs.

This CDR3 reads CASSPEGFGTGELFF. The CDR3 region has the DNA TGTGCCAGCAGCCCAGAAGGGTTCGGGACCGGGGAGCTGTTTTTT. V and J are TRBV7-2 and TRBJ2-2; D remains unclear. CDR1 SGHTA and CDR2 FQGNSA come from the germline V gene. The ends were cut back, 5 bases at V and 5 bases at J, with 15 bases in the middle. The CDR3 has 15 amino acids.